This TCR beta chain was retrieved from a study of blood T cell repertoires in COVID-19. Study-wide background: Samples representing acute and convalescent COVID-19 were sourced from the United States, Italy and Spain. T cells, B-cell-depleted T cells, or PBMCs supplied cDNA or gDNA.

Germline V gives CDR1 ENHRY, CDR2 SYGVKD. CDR3 length: 13 amino acids. Between the trimmed V and J ends, which lost 6 bases and 2 bases, there was a span of 11 bases. Per the authors' pipeline: Amplification of reference gene primers was used by the study to estimate nucleated cell counts. Produced via immunoSEQ multiplex PCR; TCRdb's table is partial and in-frame only. For V, J and clone size, that table is used; D and trimming come from the DNA. The table lists tens of thousands of clones, 65% to 70% of them singletons. The specimen sequenced was peripheral blood. V gene TRBV10-3 combines with J gene TRBJ2-7; tentative D call: TRBD1 (6 bases). The receptor was derived from a human donor in a cohort sampled during active COVID-19. The CDR3 loop reads CAISPRQAYEQYF. CDR3 bases: TGTGCCATCAGCCCACGACAGGCCTACGAGCAGTACTTC.